This T cell receptor (beta chain) came from a study of blood T cell repertoires in COVID-19. Across the whole study: Donors in the United States, Italy and Spain gave samples during acute or convalescent COVID-19. Sample material is recorded as cDNA or gDNA derived from T cells, B-cell-depleted T cells, or PBMCs.

Original handling: Amplification of reference gene primers provided the estimated nucleated cell counts. The assay was immunoSEQ multiplex PCR, and TCRdb's table has in-frame clones only and misses some. The D gene and trimming were derived from the DNA, and the V and J assignments and clone size from that table. There are 73,000 or so clones in the sample; 75% to 90% occur only once, and about 8% lies in the top ten. The germline V gene encodes CDR1 SGHTA and CDR2 FQGNSA. The CDR3 consists of 18 residues. Deletions cut 1 base from V and 1 base from J, with 19 bases between. V gene TRBV7-2 combines with J gene TRBJ2-5, with D possibly TRBD2 on 5 matching bases. This TCR derives from a young man with acute or convalescent COVID-19. Sequencing was carried out using peripheral blood. CDR3 sequence (DNA): TGTGCCAGCAGCTTAGGGTTAGGTAGCTTTGGACTCCAAGAGACCCAGTACTTC. It is translated as CASSLGLGSFGLQETQYF. The whole variable domain, remainder taken from reference TRBV7-2 and TRBJ2-5, is GAGVSQSPSNKVTEKGKDVELRCDPISGHTALYWYRQSLGQGLEFLIYFQGNSAPDKSGLPSDRFSAERTGGSVSTLTIQRTQQEDSAVYLCASSLGLGSFGLQETQYFGPGTRLLVL.